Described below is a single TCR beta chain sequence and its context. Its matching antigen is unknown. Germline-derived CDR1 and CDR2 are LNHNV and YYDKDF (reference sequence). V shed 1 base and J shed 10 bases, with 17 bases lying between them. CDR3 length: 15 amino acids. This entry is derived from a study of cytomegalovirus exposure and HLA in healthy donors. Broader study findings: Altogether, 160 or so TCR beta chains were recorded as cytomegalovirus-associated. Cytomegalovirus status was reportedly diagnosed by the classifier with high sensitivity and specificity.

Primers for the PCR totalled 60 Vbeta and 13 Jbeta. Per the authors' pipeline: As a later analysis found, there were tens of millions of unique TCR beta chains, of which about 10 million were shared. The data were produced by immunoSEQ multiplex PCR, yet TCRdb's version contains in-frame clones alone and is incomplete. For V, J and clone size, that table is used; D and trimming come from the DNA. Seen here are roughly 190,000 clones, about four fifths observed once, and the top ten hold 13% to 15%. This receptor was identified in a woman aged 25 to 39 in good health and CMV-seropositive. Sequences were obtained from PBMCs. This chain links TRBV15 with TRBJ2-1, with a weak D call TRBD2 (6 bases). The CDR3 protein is CATSRATPGGEEQFF. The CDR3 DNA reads TGTGCCACCAGCAGAGCGACCCCCGGGGGAGAAGAGCAGTTCTTC.